Listed below are T cell receptor beta chains from one sample, sequenced in a study of cytomegalovirus exposure and HLA in healthy donors. TCRdb's copy holds only in-frame clones and misses some; the assay was immunoSEQ multiplex PCR. Of 100,000 to 150,000 clones listed, roughly 72% are singletons. Sequencing used PBMCs. The receptors originated from a woman in her forties or fifties in good health and CMV-seronegative. CDR3s include the opening cysteine and the closing phenylalanine or tryptophan. The D gene is left open where the match is weak. The size entry is marked missing in some rows and otherwise reads once, few, many or a size class.

v_call: TRBV29-1
clone_size: .
d_call: .
j_call: TRBJ2-7
cdr3_aa: CSVEDRRGYASEQYF
cdr3_nt: TGCAGCGTTGAAGATCGGCGGGGCTACGCGTCGGAGCAGTACTTC

v_call: TRBV7-2
clone_size: .
d_call: TRBD1
j_call: TRBJ1-2
cdr3_aa: CASSLRTGSTRKYGYTF
cdr3_nt: TGTGCCAGCAGCTTACGGACAGGGTCAACCCGGAAGTATGGCTACACCTTC

v_call: TRBV5-1
clone_size: few
d_call: .
j_call: TRBJ1-4
cdr3_aa: CASSSGGGGGEKLFF
cdr3_nt: TGCGCCAGCAGCTCTGGAGGGGGGGGAGGCGAAAAACTGTTTTTT

v_call: TRBV5-4
clone_size: .
d_call: .
j_call: TRBJ1-1
cdr3_aa: CAIPHRGPRGTEAFF
cdr3_nt: TGTGCCATCCCCCACCGGGGACCGCGGGGGACTGAAGCTTTCTTT

v_call: TRBV4-1
clone_size: .
d_call: TRBD2
j_call: TRBJ2-5
cdr3_aa: CASSLAGPETQYF
cdr3_nt: TGCGCCAGCAGCCTAGCGGGACCAGAGACCCAGTACTTC

v_call: TRBV4-2
clone_size: .
d_call: .
j_call: TRBJ2-7
cdr3_aa: CASSQEWPSYEQYF
cdr3_nt: TGTGCCAGCAGCCAAGAATGGCCTAGCTACGAGCAGTACTTC

v_call: TRBV25-1
clone_size: .
d_call: TRBD1
j_call: TRBJ1-2
cdr3_aa: CASSELLSGTGGDYGYTF
cdr3_nt: TGTGCCAGCAGTGAATTGTTGTCTGGGACAGGGGGGGACTATGGCTACACCTTC

v_call: TRBV29-1
clone_size: .
d_call: TRBD1
j_call: TRBJ1-4
cdr3_aa: CSASRGFNEKLFF
cdr3_nt: TGCAGCGCCTCCAGGGGGTTTAATGAAAAACTGTTTTTT

v_call: TRBV7-8
clone_size: .
d_call: .
j_call: TRBJ1-1
cdr3_aa: CASSLEQGRDTEAFF
cdr3_nt: TGTGCCAGCAGCTTAGAACAGGGCCGGGACACTGAAGCTTTCTTT

v_call: TRBV5-1
clone_size: .
d_call: TRBD2
j_call: TRBJ2-1
cdr3_aa: CASSFYGLAGSGEQFF
cdr3_nt: TGCGCCAGCAGCTTCTATGGACTAGCGGGATCCGGTGAGCAGTTCTTC

v_call: TRBV21-1
clone_size: .
d_call: .
j_call: TRBJ2-3
cdr3_aa: CASSKRRLVTDTQYF
cdr3_nt: TGTGCCAGCAGCAAAAGGCGACTTGTCACAGATACGCAGTATTTT

v_call: TRBV5-4
clone_size: .
d_call: TRBD1
j_call: TRBJ1-4
cdr3_aa: CASSSRDRDKLFF
cdr3_nt: TGTGCCAGCAGCTCCCGGGACAGGGATAAACTGTTTTTT

v_call: TRBV9
clone_size: .
d_call: TRBD1
j_call: TRBJ2-1
cdr3_aa: CASTESVGDRGNEQFF
cdr3_nt: TGTGCCAGCACGGAAAGCGTGGGGGACAGGGGCAATGAGCAGTTCTTC

v_call: TRBV5-1
clone_size: few
d_call: TRBD1
j_call: TRBJ2-7
cdr3_aa: CASSDRTGSYEQYF
cdr3_nt: TGCGCCAGCAGCGATAGGACAGGGTCCTACGAGCAGTACTTC

v_call: TRBV29-1
clone_size: .
d_call: TRBD2
j_call: TRBJ2-3
cdr3_aa: CSVGLAGGSTDTQYF
cdr3_nt: TGCAGCGTGGGATTAGCGGGAGGTAGCACAGATACGCAGTATTTT

v_call: TRBV30
clone_size: .
d_call: .
j_call: TRBJ2-1
cdr3_aa: CAWLRAANSYNEQFF
cdr3_nt: TGTGCCTGGCTGAGGGCGGCCAACTCCTACAATGAGCAGTTCTTC

v_call: TRBV6-5
clone_size: .
d_call: TRBD1
j_call: TRBJ2-1
cdr3_aa: CASSWGGQGANEQFF
cdr3_nt: TGTGCCAGCAGTTGGGGGGGACAGGGGGCGAATGAGCAGTTCTTC

v_call: TRBV7-9
clone_size: .
d_call: .
j_call: TRBJ2-3
cdr3_aa: CASSLGGGYTDTQYF
cdr3_nt: TGTGCCAGCAGCTTAGGGGGCGGCTACACAGATACGCAGTATTTT

v_call: TRBV7-9
clone_size: .
d_call: TRBD2
j_call: TRBJ2-2
cdr3_aa: CASSLVTGLAGVKTGELFF
cdr3_nt: TGTGCCAGCAGCTTGGTGACGGGACTAGCGGGAGTAAAGACCGGGGAGCTGTTTTTT

v_call: TRBV5-8
clone_size: .
d_call: .
j_call: TRBJ2-5
cdr3_aa: CASNQGTPQETQYF
cdr3_nt: TGTGCCAGCAACCAAGGGACTCCGCAAGAGACCCAGTACTTC

v_call: TRBV9
clone_size: .
d_call: TRBD2
j_call: TRBJ2-1
cdr3_aa: CASSISAGEGNEQFF
cdr3_nt: TGTGCCAGCAGCATTTCAGCGGGAGAGGGCAATGAGCAGTTCTTC

v_call: TRBV28
clone_size: .
d_call: .
j_call: TRBJ1-2
cdr3_aa: CASFDSFEGYTF
cdr3_nt: TGTGCCAGCTTCGACAGTTTTGAGGGCTACACCTTC

v_call: TRBV9
clone_size: .
d_call: TRBD1
j_call: TRBJ2-7
cdr3_aa: CASSTGQGYFYEQYF
cdr3_nt: TGTGCCAGCAGCACGGGACAGGGATACTTTTACGAGCAGTACTTC

v_call: TRBV7-3
clone_size: .
d_call: TRBD2
j_call: TRBJ2-3
cdr3_aa: CASSYSGLGTDTQYF
cdr3_nt: TGTGCCAGCAGCTATAGCGGGTTGGGCACAGATACGCAGTATTTT

v_call: TRBV6-6
clone_size: .
d_call: TRBD1
j_call: TRBJ2-7
cdr3_aa: CAGRGPSYEQYF
cdr3_nt: TGTGCCGGCAGGGGGCCTTCCTACGAGCAGTACTTC

v_call: TRBV7-2
clone_size: .
d_call: .
j_call: TRBJ2-1
cdr3_aa: CASSPVRGGNEQFF
cdr3_nt: TGTGCCAGCAGCCCCGTGAGAGGGGGCAATGAGCAGTTCTTC

v_call: TRBV4-1
clone_size: .
d_call: TRBD2
j_call: TRBJ2-1
cdr3_aa: CASSDTSGRDNEQFF
cdr3_nt: TGCGCCAGCAGCGACACTAGCGGGAGAGACAATGAGCAGTTCTTC

v_call: TRBV6-4
clone_size: .
d_call: TRBD2
j_call: TRBJ2-1
cdr3_aa: CASSPGTSEYNEQFF
cdr3_nt: TGTGCCAGCAGTCCCGGGACTAGCGAGTACAATGAGCAGTTCTTC

v_call: TRBV4-2
clone_size: .
d_call: TRBD2
j_call: TRBJ2-7
cdr3_aa: CASSQESGGHYEQYF
cdr3_nt: TGTGCCAGCAGCCAAGAAAGCGGGGGCCACTACGAGCAGTACTTC

v_call: TRBV19
clone_size: few
d_call: .
j_call: TRBJ2-6
cdr3_aa: CASSIDRSTAYGANVLTF
cdr3_nt: TGTGCCAGTAGTATAGACAGGTCCACTGCTTATGGGGCCAACGTCCTGACTTTC

v_call: TRBV6-5
clone_size: .
d_call: TRBD2
j_call: TRBJ2-2
cdr3_aa: CASSPIAGNTGELFF
cdr3_nt: TGTGCCAGCAGCCCAATAGCGGGAAACACCGGGGAGCTGTTTTTT

v_call: TRBV28
clone_size: .
d_call: .
j_call: TRBJ1-1
cdr3_aa: CASSNRKTEAFF
cdr3_nt: TGTGCCAGCAGTAACAGGAAGACTGAAGCTTTCTTT

v_call: TRBV27
clone_size: .
d_call: TRBD1
j_call: TRBJ1-2
cdr3_aa: CASSWGGRGLFGYTF
cdr3_nt: TGTGCCAGCAGTTGGGGCGGCAGGGGGCTATTTGGCTACACCTTC

v_call: TRBV27
clone_size: .
d_call: .
j_call: TRBJ2-1
cdr3_aa: CASSPWASYNEQFF
cdr3_nt: TGTGCCAGCAGCCCCTGGGCCTCCTACAATGAGCAGTTCTTC

v_call: TRBV11-3
clone_size: .
d_call: .
j_call: TRBJ2-1
cdr3_aa: CASSLDPRLSLYNEQFF
cdr3_nt: TGTGCCAGCAGCTTAGATCCGAGACTGAGTCTGTACAATGAGCAGTTCTTC

v_call: TRBV5-1
clone_size: .
d_call: TRBD2
j_call: TRBJ2-2
cdr3_aa: CASSPGLAANGELFF
cdr3_nt: TGCGCCAGCAGCCCGGGACTAGCGGCAAACGGGGAGCTGTTTTTT

v_call: TRBV6-5
clone_size: .
d_call: TRBD1
j_call: TRBJ1-2
cdr3_aa: CASTRTGERYGYTF
cdr3_nt: TGTGCCAGCACTAGGACAGGGGAGCGGTATGGCTACACCTTC

v_call: TRBV7-9
clone_size: .
d_call: TRBD2
j_call: TRBJ2-1
cdr3_aa: CASSKGLAGANEQFF
cdr3_nt: TGTGCCAGCAGCAAGGGACTAGCGGGAGCCAATGAGCAGTTCTTC

v_call: TRBV9
clone_size: .
d_call: TRBD1
j_call: TRBJ1-3
cdr3_aa: CASSRQGSGNTIYF
cdr3_nt: TGTGCCAGCAGCCGACAGGGCTCTGGAAACACCATATATTTT

v_call: TRBV30
clone_size: once
d_call: TRBD2
j_call: TRBJ2-1
cdr3_aa: CAWSTGTSGLNGQFF
cdr3_nt: TGTGCCTGGAGTACCGGGACTAGCGGACTCAACGGGCAGTTCTTC

v_call: TRBV7-9
clone_size: .
d_call: .
j_call: TRBJ2-1
cdr3_aa: CASSLVGTGVSNEQFF
cdr3_nt: TGTGCCAGCAGCTTAGTGGGTACGGGAGTAAGCAATGAGCAGTTCTTC

v_call: TRBV9
clone_size: few
d_call: .
j_call: TRBJ1-1
cdr3_aa: CASSPQGGVRNTEAFF
cdr3_nt: TGTGCCAGCAGCCCTCAGGGAGGAGTCAGGAACACTGAAGCTTTCTTT

v_call: TRBV27
clone_size: once
d_call: TRBD1
j_call: TRBJ2-1
cdr3_aa: CASSPFTGANEQFF
cdr3_nt: TGTGCCAGCAGTCCCTTTACAGGGGCCAATGAGCAGTTCTTC

v_call: TRBV5-6
clone_size: .
d_call: TRBD1
j_call: TRBJ1-1
cdr3_aa: CASSLLPPGQPIMNTEAFF
cdr3_nt: TGTGCCAGCAGCTTGCTTCCTCCGGGACAGCCGATTATGAACACTGAAGCTTTCTTT

v_call: TRBV13
clone_size: .
d_call: .
j_call: TRBJ1-1
cdr3_aa: CASSLGSKIEAFF
cdr3_nt: TGTGCCAGCAGCTTGGGCAGCAAGATAGAAGCTTTCTTT

v_call: TRBV29-1
clone_size: .
d_call: TRBD1
j_call: TRBJ1-5
cdr3_aa: CSVGDRAGNQPQHF
cdr3_nt: TGCAGCGTGGGGGACAGGGCTGGCAATCAGCCCCAGCATTTT

v_call: TRBV11-1
clone_size: .
d_call: TRBD1
j_call: TRBJ1-5
cdr3_aa: CASSSNRGKPQHF
cdr3_nt: TGTGCCAGCAGCTCAAACAGGGGGAAGCCCCAGCATTTT

v_call: TRBV10-3
clone_size: few
d_call: TRBD1
j_call: TRBJ2-6
cdr3_aa: CAISEPGQASGANVLTF
cdr3_nt: TGTGCCATCAGTGAGCCAGGACAGGCTTCTGGGGCCAACGTCCTGACTTTC

v_call: TRBV19
clone_size: .
d_call: TRBD2
j_call: TRBJ2-5
cdr3_aa: CASNWGGLAGVETQYF
cdr3_nt: TGTGCCAGTAACTGGGGGGGACTAGCGGGAGTTGAGACCCAGTACTTC

v_call: TRBV6-4
clone_size: .
d_call: TRBD1
j_call: TRBJ2-1
cdr3_aa: CASSDRTGAYNEQFF
cdr3_nt: TGTGCCAGCAGTGATCGGACAGGGGCCTACAATGAGCAGTTCTTC

v_call: TRBV6-4
clone_size: .
d_call: TRBD2
j_call: TRBJ2-1
cdr3_aa: CASSLEAGPGGNEQFF
cdr3_nt: TGTGCCAGCAGCCTGGAAGCGGGACCTGGGGGCAATGAGCAGTTCTTC

v_call: TRBV29-1
clone_size: .
d_call: TRBD1
j_call: TRBJ1-5
cdr3_aa: CSVGWDRNQPQHF
cdr3_nt: TGCAGCGTTGGATGGGACAGGAATCAGCCCCAGCATTTT

v_call: TRBV10-3
clone_size: .
d_call: .
j_call: TRBJ1-3
cdr3_aa: CAISLLAAERGNTIYF
cdr3_nt: TGTGCCATCTCTCTCCTGGCCGCTGAACGTGGAAACACCATATATTTT

v_call: TRBV2
clone_size: once
d_call: TRBD2
j_call: TRBJ2-1
cdr3_aa: CASSEVRTSNEQFF
cdr3_nt: TGTGCCAGCAGTGAAGTAAGGACTAGCAATGAGCAGTTCTTC

v_call: TRBV5-1
clone_size: .
d_call: TRBD2
j_call: TRBJ2-1
cdr3_aa: CASNMAGGGSYNEQFF
cdr3_nt: TGCGCCAGCAACATGGCCGGCGGGGGCTCCTACAATGAGCAGTTCTTC

v_call: TRBV6-5
clone_size: .
d_call: TRBD2
j_call: TRBJ2-7
cdr3_aa: CASSLTGTSLGEQYF
cdr3_nt: TGTGCCAGCAGCCTCACCGGGACTAGCCTTGGGGAGCAGTACTTC

v_call: TRBV6-6
clone_size: .
d_call: TRBD1
j_call: TRBJ2-2
cdr3_aa: CASSPRTGGGTGELFF
cdr3_nt: TGTGCCAGCAGTCCCCGGACAGGGGGAGGGACCGGGGAGCTGTTTTTT

v_call: TRBV9
clone_size: .
d_call: .
j_call: TRBJ2-2
cdr3_aa: CASSVERVVGPGELFF
cdr3_nt: TGTGCCAGCAGCGTAGAGCGTGTTGTAGGCCCCGGGGAGCTGTTTTTT